What follows are 21 T cell receptor beta chains derived from one specimen sequenced in a study of T cells in Graves' hyperthyroidism and ophthalmopathy. Amplification of TCR beta CDR3 regions was performed using RNA transcripts as template. The TCR CDR3 was amplified in a first-round RT-PCR using the HTBI primer set. One entry per CDR3 protein, called by TCRdb with MiXCR from the multiplex PCR reads. The sample has 92,000 or so distinct CDR3 sequences; about 51% are singletons. The sample consisted of blood. The receptors here all came from a woman aged 40 to 50 with Graves' hyperthyroidism.

CDR3 sequence (DNA): TGCAGTGCTAGGACAGGGCCGGGGAGGGGTTGGGCTTTCTTT. It is translated as CSARTGPGRGWAFF. The chain has TRBV20-1 and TRBJ1-1, with 7 nucleotides matching TRBD1. Germline CDR1 DFQATT, CDR2 SNEGSKA (reference sequence). V was pared by 3 bases and J by 11 bases, with 15 bases of the junction left unmatched. This CDR3 comprises 14 residues.

In regard to this clonotype: The junction departs from the called germline gene at one end, perhaps through a read error. This chain connects TRBV5-1 to TRBJ1-5, with TRBD1 identical over 9 bases. CDR3 length: 16 amino acids. Per the germline V gene, CDR1 is SGHRS and CDR2 is YFSETQ. The CDR3 DNA follows: TGTGCCAGCAGCTCTGGGACAGGGAAGAGCAATCAGCCCCAGCATTTT. Translating it yields CASSSGTGKSNQPQHF. Using reference TRBV5-1 and TRBJ1-5 for the parts outside the CDR3, the full variable domain is KAGVTQTPRYLIKTRGQQVTLSCSPISGHRSVSWYQQTPGQGLQFLFEYFSETQRNKGNFPGRFSGRQFSNSRSEMNVSTLELGDSALYLCASSSGTGKSNQPQHFGDGTRLSIL.

This chain connects TRBV28 to TRBJ2-5, with 7 bases fitting TRBD2. Germline-derived CDR1 and CDR2 are MDHEN and SYDVKM. With V trimmed by 10 bases and J by 4 bases, 18 bases remained unmatched. The CDR3 extends over 16 amino acids. CDR3 DNA sequence: TGTGCCACCTCCAGCGGGGCCCTGGGGAGGGGAGAGACCCAGTACTTC. It codes for CATSSGALGRGETQYF.

The gene calls are TRBV28 and TRBJ2-7; TRBD2 matches at 9 bases. Germline values: CDR1 MDHEN, CDR2 SYDVKM. The CDR3 length is 15 residues. Trimming at V came to 2 bases and at J to 7 bases, leaving 9 bases not matched to a gene. In nucleotides, the CDR3 is TGTGCCAGCAGTTTAACCAGCGGGAGGTTCGGGGAGCAGTACTTC. Encoded protein: CASSLTSGRFGEQYF.

This clonotype was picked up many times. One end of the junction does not line up with germline, which may come from a read error. This sequence joins TRBV29-1 and TRBJ2-7; 9 nucleotides line up with TRBD2. There are 18 residues in the CDR3. Germline loops: CDR1 SQVTM, CDR2 ANQGSEA. This chain's CDR3 is CSVEGHRDSGRTPYEQYF. CDR3 bases: TGCAGCGTCGAAGGTCATCGGGATAGCGGGAGAACCCCCTACGAGCAGTACTTC.

The chain has TRBV7-6 and TRBJ2-7, with D perhaps TRBD2 (6 bases). This CDR3 region has 13 residues. Germline-derived CDR1 and CDR2 are SGHVS and FNYEAQ. The V and J ends lost 3 bases and 1 base respectively, with 7 bases between them. CDR3 amino acids: CASSLGLSYEQYF. The CDR3 DNA is TGTGCCAGCAGCTTGGGACTTTCCTACGAGCAGTACTTC. The full variable domain, with the rest looked up from reference TRBV7-6 and TRBJ2-7, is GAGVSQSPRYKVTKRGQDVALRCDPISGHVSLYWYRQALGQGPEFLTYFNYEAQQDKSGLPNDRFSAERPEGSISTLTIQRTEQRDSAMYRCASSLGLSYEQYFGPGTRLTVT.

V and J are TRBV15 and TRBJ2-6, with TRBD1 as a possible D gene (6 bases). Germline CDR1 LNHNV, CDR2 YYDKDF (reference sequence). The CDR3 runs to 16 residues. With 4 bases removed from V and 0 bases from J, the gap between germline ends came to 10 bases. The CDR3, as DNA: TGTGCCACCAGCAACCCAGGGGTCTCTGGGGCCAACGTCCTGACTTTC. It encodes CATSNPGVSGANVLTF.

CDR3 in amino acids: CASSQSNRMDYEQYF. CDR3 DNA: TGTGCCAGCAGCCAATCCAACAGGATGGACTACGAGCAGTACTTC. The chain uses TRBV7-9 and TRBJ2-7, with a possible D match to TRBD1 (5 bases). V lost 5 bases to trimming and J lost 3 bases, with 17 bases between them. Per germline, CDR1 SEHNR and CDR2 FQNEAQ (reference sequence). This CDR3 has 15 residues. Full variable domain (rest looked up from reference TRBV7-9 and TRBJ2-7): DTGVSQNPRHKITKRGQNVTFRCDPISEHNRLYWYRQTLGQGPEFLTYFQNEAQLEKSRLLSDRFSAERPKGSFSTLEIQRTEQGDSAMYLCASSQSNRMDYEQYFGPGTRLTVT.

At least ten counts were recorded for this clonotype. The chain employs TRBV4-2 and TRBJ2-5; D may be TRBD1 (6 bases). The CDR3 contains 16 residues. Trimming pared 1 base from V and 5 bases from J, leaving 17 bases between. Germline-derived CDR1 and CDR2 are LGHNA and YNFKEQ. The CDR3 loop is CASSQGVKAGDETQYF. In DNA form, the CDR3 reads TGTGCCAGCAGCCAAGGGGTGAAGGCAGGGGACGAGACCCAGTACTTC.

Concerning this clonotype itself: One base away lies a much larger clone, so this may be a sequencing read error. The CDR3 ends on some other residue instead of the conserved phenylalanine or tryptophan, so this is likely a read error. The chain is built from TRBV7-8 and TRBJ2-7, with TRBD1 matching over 8 bases. Germline CDR1 reads SGHVS; CDR2 reads FQNEAQ. The CDR3 contains 14 residues. Unmatched junction bases numbered 8, after V lost 5 bases and J lost 5 bases. The CDR3 region is CASSRKGQGNEQYL. The DNA for the CDR3 is TGTGCCAGCAGCCGAAAAGGACAGGGAAACGAGCAGTACCTC.

For this clonotype: A read error may explain this, as a much larger clone is one base away. The rearrangement links TRBV7-2 to TRBJ2-5, with 8 bases fitting TRBD2. There are 15 residues in the CDR3. Per germline, CDR1 SGHTA and CDR2 FQGNSA. CDR3 residues: CASSPGLVKPETRYF. CDR3 sequence (DNA): TGCGCCAGCAGCCCGGGACTAGTGAAGCCAGAGACCCGGTACTTC.

Only a few counts were recorded for this clonotype. The rearrangement links TRBV5-1 to TRBJ2-5; no clear D gene. Germline V gene lookup returns CDR1 SGHRS and CDR2 YFSETQ. The CDR3 loop spans 13 amino acids. V was pared by 5 bases and J by 4 bases, with 12 bases between. The CDR3 DNA reads as TGCGCCAGCAGTTTAGGAGTCCGAGAGACCCAGTACTTC. This codes for CASSLGVRETQYF.

This clonotype was detected ten times or more. The chain is built from TRBV25-1 and TRBJ2-7; a weak D match, TRBD2 (6 bases). This CDR3 has 13 amino acids. From germline, CDR1 is MGHDK and CDR2 SYGVNS. Trimming pared 6 bases from V and 6 bases from J, leaving 15 bases between. The CDR3 sequence is CASSRRGRGEQYF. The CDR3 DNA is TGTGCCAGCAGCCGTCGGGGGAGAGGCGAGCAGTACTTC.

This clonotype was observed many times. V usage is TRBV19 and J usage is TRBJ2-2; 9 bases fit TRBD2. V lost 6 bases, J lost 4 bases, and 6 bases stayed unmatched. Germline V lookup: CDR1 LNHDA, CDR2 SQIVND (reference sequence). This CDR3 has 15 residues. The CDR3 here is CASRGGLASTGELFF. DNA of the CDR3: TGTGCCAGTAGGGGGGGACTAGCCAGCACCGGGGAGCTGTTTTTT.

This clonotype has only a few counts. The chain links TRBV7-6 to TRBJ2-7; TRBD2 matches at 10 bases. The CDR3 is 17 residues long. After removal of 1 base from V and 0 bases from J, the junction contained 6 bases not matched to a gene. Germline V CDR1 and CDR2: SGHVS, FNYEAQ. Here the CDR3 DNA reads TGTGCCAGCAGCTTAGGGACTAGCGGAGCCACCTCCTACGAGCAGTACTTC. This encodes CASSLGTSGATSYEQYF.

With regard to this clonotype: The junction shows a germline mismatch at one end, possibly a read error. Here the CDR3 DNA reads TGCGCCAGCAGCTTAGGTAGGACAGTGTGTGGCTACACCTTC. Translating it yields CASSLGRTVCGYTF. The rearrangement uses TRBV7-9 and TRBJ1-2, with a weak D call TRBD1 (6 bases). The CDR3 totals 14 residues. Germline V gene sequence: CDR1 SEHNR, CDR2 FQNEAQ (reference sequence).

This clonotype was observed at least ten times. The rearrangement uses TRBV7-8 and TRBJ2-7; 8 bases match TRBD2. J gave up 0 bases and V 1 base, and 5 bases lay outside the gene matches. This CDR3 is 16 amino acids long. Germline values: CDR1 SGHVS, CDR2 FQNEAQ. Written as DNA, the CDR3 is TGTGCCAGCAGCTTAGTTGATAGCGGGATCTCCTACGAGCAGTACTTC. Protein product: CASSLVDSGISYEQYF.

In its sample, this clonotype was seen once. The CDR3 does not close with the conserved phenylalanine or tryptophan, likely indicating a read error. The DNA is left out, because the CDR3 cannot be placed on it with certainty; the CDR3 is given as TCRdb lists it. This chain's CDR3 is CASGSVLRY. This rearrangement joins TRBV6-1 to TRBJ2-1. CDR1 is MNHNS and CDR2 is SASEGT in the germline V gene. The CDR3 comprises 9 residues, both ends counted.

This clonotype has only a few counts. This sequence may be a read error, since a much larger clone differs from it by one base. The chain has TRBV7-9 and TRBJ1-1; TRBD1 agrees at 9 bases. The CDR3 covers 14 residues. The germline V gene encodes CDR1 SEHNR and CDR2 FQNEAQ (reference sequence). The CDR3 is CVSSLAPDRGEAFF. In nucleotides, the CDR3 is TGTGTCAGCAGCTTAGCCCCGGACAGGGGTGAAGCTTTCTTT.

This clonotype has at least ten counts. This chain joins TRBV7-2 and TRBJ2-7, with 14 bases lining up with TRBD2. The V gene's germline CDR1 is SGHTA and CDR2 FQGNSA. CDR3 length: 17 amino acids. V lost 1 base and J lost 6; bases outside the gene matches: 8. The CDR3, as DNA: TGTGCCAGCAGCTTAGTCCCCCCGGGACTAGCGGGAGTCGAGCAGTACTTC. Translating it yields CASSLVPPGLAGVEQYF.

This clonotype was seen ten or more times. The chain carries TRBV20-1 and TRBJ1-5; D not resolved. CDR3 length equals 15 residues. Per the germline V gene, CDR1 is DFQATT and CDR2 is SNEGSKA (reference sequence). V was trimmed by 1 base and J by 4 bases, leaving 14 bases between them. In DNA, the CDR3 is TGCAGTGCTAGAGGTCAAGGGCTAGGAAATCAGCCCCAGCATTTT. It encodes CSARGQGLGNQPQHF.